This T cell receptor (beta chain) was identified during a study of T cell changes during pregnancy in multiple sclerosis. TCRdb's table, derived via immunoSEQ multiplex PCR, lists solely in-frame clones and lacks some. The sample consists of around 30,000 clones, 90% of them appearing once. V was shortened by 4 bases and J by 8 bases, with 5 bases between the two germline ends. Germline CDR1 MGHDK, CDR2 SYGVNS. The CDR3 spans 10 residues. The clonotype originates from a female donor with multiple sclerosis, enrolled in a pregnancy study. This rearrangement joins TRBV25-1 to TRBJ1-2, with D unresolved. The starting material was CD8+ T cells from peripheral blood mononuclear cells, obtained in the second trimester of pregnancy. In DNA form, the CDR3 reads TGTGCCAGCAGTGGGGAGGGCTACACCTTC. Its translation: CASSGEGYTF.